This T cell receptor beta chain was sequenced during a study of T-cell memory formation after mild COVID-19. General study points: For contracting clones, CD4+ ones sat mainly in CM and EM, CD8+ in EMRA. In pre-infection memory, a portion of responding clones appeared, which suggested that cross-reactive memory joined. Specificity for SARS-CoV-2 was not confirmed among the second-wave clones peaking on day 37.

In the case of this clonotype: Its target is not known.

The CDR3 spans 16 residues. From germline, CDR1 is MNHEY and CDR2 SVGAGI. The V gene end was trimmed by 6 bases and the J gene end by 2 bases; junction bases not matched to a gene: 11. 5'RACE, which relied on constant-segment primers, yielded TCR alpha and TCR beta cDNA libraries carrying sample barcodes and UMIs. A single record per CDR3 protein comes from TCRdb applying MiXCR to the 5' RACE reads. The data contain fewer than 550,000 distinct CDR3 sequences, 20% of them singletons. The chain is built from TRBV6-5 and TRBJ2-7; 9 nucleotides agree with TRBD2. The clonotype comes from an adult woman who had mild COVID-19 (a few samples of this study predate the infection). Cell type and time point are not known. The material sequenced was PBMCs or a T cell subset sorted from them (not recorded which). The CDR3 bases are TGTGCCAGCAGCCACCAGGCGCTAGCGGGACCCTACGAGCAGTACTTC. It is translated as CASSHQALAGPYEQYF.